The clone carrying this T cell receptor beta chain was observed many times. The target antigen is unknown. MiXCR, run by TCRdb on the reads, gives a single entry per CDR3 protein. Of roughly 500,000 distinct CDR3 sequences listed, 16% are singletons. The sample belongs to a study of T cell repertoires in cytomegalovirus infection. Study-level results: Predominance within the ex vivo response was attributable to HLA-C-restricted CMV-specific TCR beta clonotypes.

Germline CDR1 and CDR2: SGHVS and FQNEAQ. The CDR3 consists of 15 residues. J gave up 0 bases and V 3 bases, and 2 bases lay outside the gene matches. Sequencing was done on a sample of CD8+ T cells from PBMCs. The V and J genes are TRBV7-8 and TRBJ2-3; 8 nucleotides line up with TRBD1. This TCR was recovered from a human donor in good health (CMV status not recorded). Some clones in this sample may be carry-over from other donors' samples. The CDR3 nucleotides read TGTGCCAGCAGCTTTGGACAGGGTAGCACAGATACGCAGTATTTT. The encoded protein is CASSFGQGSTDTQYF.